The 9 T cell receptor beta chains below were found in one sample sequenced in a study of breast tumors, draining lymph nodes, adjacent tissues. TCRdb reanalysed the multiplex PCR reads using MiXCR and keeps one entry per CDR3 protein. The table includes about 170,000 distinct CDR3 sequences, roughly 35% detected once. Breast cancer patients provided tissue from their axillary draining lymph nodes. The sequenced sample consisted of axillary lymph node tissue. The receptors shown here come from a female donor with breast cancer. Some clones in this sample may be carry-over from other donors' samples.

This chain links TRBV7-9 with TRBJ1-5; TRBD1 matches at 11 bases. Germline values: CDR1 SEHNR, CDR2 FQNEAQ (reference sequence). CDR3 size: 17 residues. The J segment lost 3 bases and the V segment lost 3 bases, leaving 7 bases of the junction unmatched. The CDR3 DNA sequence: TGTGCCAGCAGCTTGGTTGGGACAGGGGGTAACAATCAGCCCCAGCATTTT. This codes for CASSLVGTGGNNQPQHF.

This clonotype was counted many times. This chain uses TRBV5-8 with TRBJ2-1; D ambiguous. V was cut by 1 base and J by 2 bases, with 7 bases left in between. This CDR3 spans 14 amino acids. The germline V gene encodes CDR1 SGHTS and CDR2 YDEGEE. The CDR3 DNA reads as TGTGCCAGCAGCTTGTACAGAACCTACAATGAGCAGTTCTTC. It yields the protein CASSLYRTYNEQFF.

On this clonotype itself: At one end, the junction sequence differs from germline, possibly due to a read error. The rearrangement uses TRBV28 and TRBJ2-6; 7 nucleotides line up with TRBD2. The length of the CDR3 is 15 residues. Germline V gives CDR1 MDHEN, CDR2 SYDVKM. CDR3 loop: CASSLGGSGANVLAF. The CDR3 DNA reads TGTGCCAGCTCCCTCGGGGGGAGTGGGGCCAACGTCCTGGCTTTC.

In its sample, this clonotype was seen many times. This chain's CDR3 is CATQIAGGYNEQFF. The CDR3 DNA sequence: TGTGCCACCCAGATAGCGGGGGGTTACAATGAGCAGTTCTTC. The chain uses TRBV24-1 and TRBJ2-1; 10 bases match TRBD2. The CDR3 spans 14 residues. Per germline, CDR1 KGHDR and CDR2 SFDVKD. The trim removed 9 bases at V and 4 bases at J, leaving 5 bases unmatched.

With regard to this clonotype: Here the CDR3 omits its conserved ending phenylalanine or tryptophan, so a read error is the likely source. The chain recombines TRBV5-5 with TRBJ2-5; possible D gene TRBD2, 7 bases. The CDR3 runs 15 residues. The germline V gene encodes CDR1 SGHKS and CDR2 YYEKEE (reference sequence). CDR3 sequence reads: CVSSLAAGEGETQYL. In nucleotides, the CDR3 is TGTGTCAGCAGCTTGGCGGCAGGGGAGGGAGAGACCCAGTACCTC.

This chain connects TRBV3-1 to TRBJ2-2; 9 bases agree with TRBD2. The CDR3 has 14 amino acids. V shed 4 bases, J shed 7 bases, and the junction held 4 bases outside the gene matches. Germline CDR1 is LGHDT and CDR2 is YNNKEL (reference sequence). As DNA, the CDR3 is TGTGCCAGCAGCCCAGCGGGGGGAATCGGGGAGCTGTTTTTT. Its protein is CASSPAGGIGELFF.

This clonotype has a count of ten or more. The chain couples TRBV7-8 to TRBJ2-1, with 7 bases identical to TRBD1. The CDR3 has 17 amino acids. Germline V gene data show CDR1 as SGHVS and CDR2 as FQNEAQ. V shed 6 bases, J shed 0 bases, and the junction held 11 bases outside the gene matches. CDR3 region: CASSSGAGTVSYNEQFF. In DNA form, the CDR3 reads TGTGCCAGCAGTTCCGGCGCCGGGACAGTCTCCTACAATGAGCAGTTCTTC.

There are many counts of this clonotype. This chain uses TRBV7-6 with TRBJ2-2, with TRBD2 identical over 10 bases. The length of the CDR3 is 16 residues. Germline CDR1 is SGHVS and CDR2 is FNYEAQ. Unmatched junction bases numbered 4, after V lost 2 bases and J lost 4 bases. CDR3 sequence (DNA): TGTGCCAGCAGCTTAACCCTAGCGGGGGCCACCGGGGAGCTGTTTTTT. Its protein product is CASSLTLAGATGELFF.

This clonotype was found many times. This rearrangement joins TRBV19 to TRBJ1-5, with a weak D call TRBD1 (6 bases). The ends were cut back, 9 bases at V and 0 bases at J, with 12 bases in the middle. The CDR3 contains 14 residues. Germline CDR1 is LNHDA and CDR2 is SQIVND (reference sequence). CDR3 in amino acids: CASQGQSSNQPQHF. The CDR3 DNA follows: TGTGCCAGCCAAGGACAGTCTAGCAATCAGCCCCAGCATTTT.